This is a list of T cell receptor beta chains from one sample in a study of neoadjuvant nivolumab and ipilimumab in lung cancer. Sequencing used immunoSEQ multiplex PCR; TCRdb keeps in-frame clones, though not all of them. The data hold roughly 39,000 clones, with 75% to 90% observed a single time. The sample consisted of peripheral blood, taken before neoadjuvant nivolumab, alone or with ipilimumab. The receptors shown here come from an adult with non-small cell lung cancer. The conserved cysteine and the conserved F or W are not part of the CDR3 here. Each record gives: CDR3 protein, V gene.

CDR3 protein: ASSLAEVHTEAF
V gene: TRBV7-9

CDR3 protein: ASSPGRGPYEQY
V gene: TRBV6-5

CDR3 protein: SVEAATRNEQF
V gene: TRBV29-1

CDR3 protein: ASSLTYEQY
V gene: TRBV28

CDR3 protein: ASSEPGRSSYEQY
V gene: TRBV6-1

CDR3 protein: ASSLSGELGETQY
V gene: TRBV7-3

CDR3 protein: ASSLEGLAGSTKKETQY
V gene: TRBV11-2

CDR3 protein: ASSLESGRGYIQY
V gene: TRBV7-2

CDR3 protein: ASSPASGIISDEQF
V gene: TRBV18

CDR3 protein: ASSSSTSGASSTYEQY
V gene: TRBV13

CDR3 protein: ASSLDPEPQH
V gene: TRBV7-2

CDR3 protein: ASSLARLAGGPGTDTQY
V gene: TRBV11-1

CDR3 protein: ASSLAVKGTDVLFRYEQY
V gene: TRBV5-1

CDR3 protein: ASIPGLAGGFRYEQY
V gene: TRBV2

CDR3 protein: ATSRDFQRAFSYEQY
V gene: TRBV15